One and the same sample provided the 28 T cell receptor beta chains below, sequenced in a study of T cell responses to AZD1222 COVID-19 vaccine. Libraries were prepared by immunoSEQ multiplex PCR; TCRdb keeps only in-frame clonotypes and omits some of them. The sample has about 140,000 clones; about 90% are singletons. The sequences come from peripheral blood, collected on day 0 of AZD1222 vaccination. These receptors all stem from an adult in good health.

The rearrangement uses TRBV29-1 and TRBJ2-7, with 11 bases matching TRBD1. J lost 3 bases, V lost 3 bases, and 4 bases had no gene match. This CDR3 has 14 residues. In germline, CDR1 is SQVTM, CDR2 ANQGSEA. CDR3 residues: CSVDRGTGGYEQYF. The CDR3 DNA follows: TGCAGCGTTGACCGCGGGACAGGGGGCTACGAGCAGTACTTC.

The chain uses TRBV4-3 and TRBJ1-3, with 7 bases identical to TRBD1. The junction had 20 bases not matched to a gene; V was cut back by 3 bases and J by 0 bases. This CDR3 region has 21 residues. Germline V gene lookup returns CDR1 LGHNA and CDR2 YSLEER. The CDR3 reads CASSHLITGQLIYGSGNTIYF. DNA for the CDR3: TGCGCCAGCAGCCATCTGATAACGGGACAGTTGATCTATGGCTCTGGAAACACCATATATTTT.

The V and J genes are TRBV5-1 and TRBJ1-4; TRBD1 matches 10 bases. Germline CDR1 SGHRS, CDR2 YFSETQ. Unmatched junction bases numbered 4, after V lost 4 bases and J lost 7 bases. The CDR3 consists of 14 residues. CDR3: CASSRTGGGEKLFF. CDR3 nucleotide sequence: TGCGCCAGCAGCCGGACAGGGGGAGGTGAAAAACTGTTTTTT.

In its sample, this clone is medium-sized. The chain employs TRBV7-8 and TRBJ2-3; D uncertain. The CDR3 contains 14 residues. Per the germline V gene, CDR1 is SGHVS and CDR2 is FQNEAQ. V was trimmed by 5 bases and J by 8 bases, leaving 17 bases between them. The CDR3 DNA is TGTGCCAGCAGCGACGTAACGCCAGGAGCTACGCAGTATTTT. Encoded protein: CASSDVTPGATQYF.

The rearrangement joins TRBV27 to TRBJ1-6, with TRBD1 as a possible D gene (6 bases). This CDR3 has 14 amino acids. Deletions cut 5 bases from V and 10 bases from J, with 15 bases between. Per germline, CDR1 MNHEY and CDR2 SMNVEV (reference sequence). The chain's CDR3 is CASSPGTLRSPLHF. The DNA of the CDR3 is TGTGCCAGCAGTCCCGGGACACTAAGATCACCCCTCCACTTT.

This chain links TRBV7-8 with TRBJ1-3; D remains ambiguous. Trimming took 3 bases from V and 0 from J, leaving 9 bases between them. Germline lookup yields CDR1 SGHVS and CDR2 FQNEAQ. The CDR3 runs 15 residues. CDR3 DNA sequence: TGTGCCAGCAGCTTGGACGGGCACTCTGGAAACACCATATATTTT. Amino acid sequence: CASSLDGHSGNTIYF.

This chain joins TRBV9 and TRBJ1-2; possibly TRBD1 for D (5 bases). Deletions cut 4 bases from V and 2 bases from J, with 15 bases between. This CDR3 has 15 residues. Germline V CDR1 and CDR2: SGDLS, YYNGEE. CDR3 residues: CASSPSIGTNYGYTF. In nucleotides, the CDR3 is TGTGCCAGCAGCCCCTCCATCGGGACCAACTATGGCTACACCTTC.

This clone appeared a few times. This chain connects TRBV29-1 to TRBJ1-3; D gene unclear. V was cut by 4 bases and J by 0 bases, with 10 bases left in between. This CDR3 spans 14 amino acids. Germline CDR1 is SQVTM and CDR2 is ANQGSEA. CDR3 region: CSVVGLSSGNTIYF. The CDR3 nucleotides read TGCAGCGTTGTTGGTCTCAGCTCTGGAAACACCATATATTTT.

The chain is built from TRBV7-9 and TRBJ2-3, with a tentative D call TRBD2 (5 bases). Per the germline V gene, CDR1 is SEHNR and CDR2 is FQNEAQ (reference sequence). The V and J ends lost 1 base and 2 bases respectively, with 16 bases between them. CDR3 length: 17 amino acids. The CDR3 is CASSLERLGRDTDTQYF. Here the CDR3 DNA reads TGTGCCAGCAGCTTAGAGCGGTTGGGTCGGGACACAGATACGCAGTATTTT.

The CDR3 protein is CASSYLSLGAFF. Here the CDR3 DNA reads TGTGCCAGCAGTTACTTGAGTCTGGGGGCTTTCTTT. The chain links TRBV6-6 to TRBJ1-1; D call uncertain. V was shortened by 1 base and J by 11 bases, with 11 bases between the two germline ends. Germline CDR1 and CDR2: MNHNY and SVGAGI (reference sequence). The CDR3 is 12 amino acids.

The chain recombines TRBV30 with TRBJ2-3; D is possibly TRBD1 (5 bases). Germline V gives CDR1 GTSNPN, CDR2 SVGIG (reference sequence). The CDR3 is made up of 16 amino acids. Trimming removed 0 bases at V and 4 bases at J, with 17 bases between. CDR3 DNA sequence: TGTGCCTGGAGTGTAATGGGCAGGGTTATGTCAGATACGCAGTATTTT. It yields the protein CAWSVMGRVMSDTQYF. The full variable domain, completed using reference TRBV30 and TRBJ2-3, is SQTIHQWPATLVQPVGSPLSLECTVEGTSNPNLYWYRQAAGRGLQLLFYSVGIGQISSEVPQNLSASRPQDRQFILSSKKLLLSDSGFYLCAWSVMGRVMSDTQYFGPGTRLTVL.

The chain recombines TRBV7-3 with TRBJ2-3; unclear D gene. CDR1 SGHTA and CDR2 FQGTGA come from the germline V gene. V lost 5 bases and J lost 8, with 14 bases in between. The CDR3 has 13 residues. The CDR3 sequence: CASSASGPRTQYF. CDR3 DNA sequence: TGTGCCAGCAGCGCCTCGGGTCCTCGTACGCAGTATTTT.

The chain uses TRBV9 and TRBJ2-6; D gene uncertain. CDR1 is SGDLS, CDR2 YYNGEE, per germline. This CDR3 contains 18 residues. V gave up 3 bases and J gave up 2 bases, with 18 bases separating them. CDR3 loop: CASSGSIGDVAGANVLTF. For the CDR3, the DNA is TGTGCCAGCAGCGGGTCGATTGGTGATGTTGCTGGGGCCAACGTCCTGACTTTC.

The J gene is TRBJ1-5, the V gene TRBV7-2, with TRBD1 as a possible D gene (5 bases). The CDR3 spans 13 residues. Germline lookup yields CDR1 SGHTA and CDR2 FQGNSA. V lost 0 bases, J lost 6 bases, and 6 bases lay in between. DNA of the CDR3: TGTGCCAGCAGCTTAGCCGGGGGTCAGCCCCAGCATTTT. As protein: CASSLAGGQPQHF.

Only one count was recorded for this clone. The chain recombines TRBV11-3 with TRBJ1-2; 8 nucleotides line up with TRBD1. The germline gives CDR1 SGHNT, CDR2 YENEEA. J gave up 4 bases and V 5 bases, and 3 bases lay outside the gene matches. The CDR3 length is 13 residues. The CDR3 DNA is TGTGCCAGCAGCCCCGGACAGGGCTATGGCTACACCTTC. This sequence encodes CASSPGQGYGYTF.

The V call is TRBV12-3 or TRBV12-4, the J call TRBJ1-3; D uncertain. Trimming removed 3 bases at V and 1 base at J, with 4 bases between. The CDR3 extends over 13 amino acids. The CDR3 reads CASSFGSGNTIYF. CDR3 nucleotides: TGTGCCAGCAGTTTCGGATCTGGAAACACCATATATTTT.

The chain employs TRBV19 and TRBJ2-2; D tentatively reads TRBD1 or TRBD2 (5 bases each). The CDR3 is 14 residues long. The V gene's germline CDR1 is LNHDA and CDR2 SQIVND (reference sequence). The V end lost 3 bases, the J end lost 4 bases, and 9 bases lay between the germline ends. In nucleotides, the CDR3 is TGTGCCAGTAGTATGAGGGGCTTCACCGGGGAGCTGTTTTTT. Its translation: CASSMRGFTGELFF. Full variable domain (rest looked up from reference TRBV19 and TRBJ2-2): DGGITQSPKYLFRKEGQNVTLSCEQNLNHDAMYWYRQDPGQGLRLIYYSQIVNDFQKGDIAEGYSVSREKKESFPLTVTSAQKNPTAFYLCASSMRGFTGELFFGEGSRLTVL.

This chain joins TRBV7-9 and TRBJ2-1, with a possible D match to TRBD1 (6 bases). This CDR3 comprises 14 residues. The V end was cut by 5 bases, the J end by 8 bases, with 16 bases between. Germline-derived CDR1 and CDR2 are SEHNR and FQNEAQ (reference sequence). CDR3 in amino acids: CASSPRAGADEQFF. The CDR3 bases are TGTGCCAGCAGCCCCCGGGCAGGGGCCGATGAGCAGTTCTTC.

The rearrangement joins TRBV19 to TRBJ1-2, with 7 bases that match TRBD1. The CDR3 consists of 15 residues. Germline V gene lookup returns CDR1 LNHDA and CDR2 SQIVND (reference sequence). V lost 5 bases and J lost 3; bases outside the gene matches: 9. The DNA of the CDR3 is TGTGCCAGTAGTGACCGCCACAGGGGTGACTATGGCTACACCTTC. Translated: CASSDRHRGDYGYTF.

The CDR3 reads CASNAEGRGKEKLFF. CDR3 DNA: TGTGCCAGCAACGCGGAAGGGAGGGGTAAAGAAAAACTGTTTTTT. The V call is TRBV9, the J call TRBJ1-4; maybe TRBD1 (5 bases). CDR1 SGDLS and CDR2 YYNGEE come from the germline V gene. The CDR3 is 15 amino acids. V lost 6 bases and J lost 8, with 20 bases in between.

The chain uses TRBV15 and TRBJ1-2; the D gene is possibly TRBD1 (5 bases). This CDR3 is 15 amino acids long. Germline loops: CDR1 LNHNV, CDR2 YYDKDF (reference sequence). The V gene lost 1 base and the J gene lost 4 bases, with 13 bases spanning the gap. This CDR3 reads CATSRGSGAIYGYTF. For the CDR3, the DNA is TGTGCCACCAGCAGAGGCAGCGGGGCGATCTATGGCTACACCTTC.

This rearrangement joins TRBV24-1 to TRBJ2-2; D might be TRBD1 (6 bases). Trimming pared 4 bases from V and 8 bases from J, leaving 10 bases between. The CDR3 contains 13 residues. Germline V gene lookup returns CDR1 KGHDR and CDR2 SFDVKD. Here the CDR3 reads CATSDDRRGELFF. The DNA of the CDR3 is TGTGCCACCAGTGACGACAGGCGGGGGGAGCTGTTTTTT.

The chain links TRBV7-9 to TRBJ1-2, with 10 bases fitting TRBD1. The germline CDR1 and CDR2 sequences are SEHNR and FQNEAQ (reference sequence). This CDR3 contains 15 residues. V trimming: 3 bases; J trimming: 8 bases; junction bases outside the gene matches: 9. The CDR3 nucleotides read TGTGCCAGCAGCTTCGGAGGGACAGGGGCAGAGGGCTACACCTTC. Translated: CASSFGGTGAEGYTF.

The rearrangement uses TRBV28 and TRBJ2-3; the match to TRBD2 covers 10 bases. The junction had 7 bases not matched to a gene; V was cut back by 2 bases and J by 2 bases. This CDR3 is 17 amino acids long. Germline assignment: CDR1 MDHEN and CDR2 SYDVKM. The DNA of the CDR3 is TGTGCCAGCAGTTTAGGACAGCTAGCGGGAGCCACAGATACGCAGTATTTT. This gives the protein CASSLGQLAGATDTQYF.

Here the CDR3 DNA reads TGTGCCAGCAGCTTCCGGCGGGAACTACCCTACGAGCAGTACTTC. Its protein is CASSFRRELPYEQYF. The rearrangement links TRBV5-4 to TRBJ2-7, with D perhaps TRBD2 (6 bases). Germline V gives CDR1 SGHNT, CDR2 YYREEE (reference sequence). V dropped 2 bases and J dropped 2 bases, with 14 bases sitting between them. The CDR3 is 15 residues long.

The chain joins TRBV27 to TRBJ2-2, with TRBD2 identical over 8 bases. Unmatched junction bases numbered 10, after V lost 2 bases and J lost 5 bases. CDR3 size: 17 residues. Germline V gene data show CDR1 as MNHEY and CDR2 as SMNVEV (reference sequence). The CDR3: CASSLLMGLVKTGELFF. The DNA for the CDR3 is TGTGCCAGCAGTTTACTTATGGGACTAGTAAAAACCGGGGAGCTGTTTTTT.

This chain joins TRBV27 and TRBJ2-7; D is unresolved. This CDR3 region has 15 residues. Germline CDR1 reads MNHEY; CDR2 reads SMNVEV (reference sequence). Trimming left V 2 bases short and J 2 bases short, with 13 bases between. The CDR3 bases are TGTGCCAGCAGTTTAGGTCCAGGTTCAGCCTACGAGCAGTACTTC. This codes for CASSLGPGSAYEQYF.

This chain joins TRBV4-3 and TRBJ2-7; 14 positions match TRBD2. The J segment lost 7 bases and the V segment lost 4 bases, leaving 9 bases of the junction unmatched. Germline-derived CDR1 and CDR2 are LGHNA and YSLEER. This CDR3 comprises 16 residues. The CDR3, as DNA: TGCGCCAGCAGCCCCAGGGTCGGACTAGCGGGAGGTGAGCAGTACTTC. Translated: CASSPRVGLAGGEQYF.